Below, 19 T cell receptor beta chains from the same sample are listed, as sequenced in a study of cytomegalovirus exposure and HLA in healthy donors. Primers included in the PCR were 60 Vbeta and 13 Jbeta primers. Repertoires were generated with immunoSEQ multiplex PCR, while TCRdb's copy carries only in-frame clones and drops some. Found here are 80,000 to 100,000 clones, about four fifths of them singletons; the top ten hold more than 3%. The source material was PBMCs. The receptors here all came from a female donor in good health and CMV-seropositive.

This clone was found once. The chain joins TRBV6-4 to TRBJ1-1, with D maybe TRBD1 (5 bases). This CDR3 comprises 14 residues. V shed 6 bases and J shed 3 bases, with 14 bases lying between them. Germline CDR1 MRHNA, CDR2 SNTAGT. The CDR3, as DNA: TGTGCCAGCAGCCCACAGGTATTTGACACTGAAGCTTTCTTT. This gives the protein CASSPQVFDTEAFF.

This clone appeared a few times. V gene TRBV15 combines with J gene TRBJ2-1; D is ambiguous. This CDR3 contains 16 residues. Per the germline V gene, CDR1 is LNHNV and CDR2 is YYDKDF (reference sequence). Trimming took off 1 base at V and 2 bases at J, with 12 bases between the two ends. The CDR3: CATSRVPYIPYNEQFF. CDR3 sequence (DNA): TGTGCCACCAGCAGAGTCCCGTACATCCCCTACAATGAGCAGTTCTTC.

The chain combines TRBV4-1 with TRBJ2-3, with a weak D call TRBD1 (6 bases). CDR1 is MGHRA, CDR2 YSYEKL, per germline. The V end was cut by 3 bases, the J end by 0 bases, with 16 bases between. The CDR3 length is 17 residues. CDR3 in amino acids: CASSQGAGTPSTDTQYF. In DNA form, the CDR3 reads TGCGCCAGCAGCCAGGGAGCCGGGACACCGAGCACAGATACGCAGTATTTT.

The chain uses TRBV2 and TRBJ2-7; 8 bases map to TRBD2. CDR1 and CDR2 from the germline V gene are SNHLY and FYNNEI. The CDR3 covers 14 residues. The junction had 3 bases not matched to a gene; V was cut back by 4 bases and J by 1 base. The CDR3: CASSGTSSSYEQYF. The CDR3 DNA is TGTGCCAGCAGTGGGACTAGCAGTTCCTACGAGCAGTACTTC.

The CDR3 sequence is CASSYGTSGTGELFF. Written as DNA, the CDR3 is TGTGCCAGCAGCTACGGGACTAGCGGCACCGGGGAGCTGTTTTTT. V is TRBV5-6 and J is TRBJ2-2; 11 bases map to TRBD2. This CDR3 is 15 amino acids long. Trimming took 3 bases from V and 4 from J; bases not matched to a gene: 2. Germline-derived CDR1 and CDR2 are SGHDT and YYEEEE.

This clone appeared once. This chain uses TRBV19 with TRBJ2-7; D is perhaps TRBD1 (6 bases). CDR1 and CDR2 from the germline V gene are LNHDA and SQIVND (reference sequence). The V gene lost 5 bases and the J gene lost 0 bases, with 17 bases spanning the gap. The CDR3 extends over 16 amino acids. The CDR3 bases are TGTGCCAGTAGTTCCGGACAGTCATATTACTCCTACGAGCAGTACTTC. Amino acids: CASSSGQSYYSYEQYF.

The rearrangement uses TRBV5-1 and TRBJ2-7; 7 bases are a match to TRBD2. Unmatched junction bases numbered 12, after V lost 4 bases and J lost 2 bases. The CDR3 has 16 residues. Germline loops: CDR1 SGHRS, CDR2 YFSETQ. CDR3 nucleotides: TGCGCCAGCAGCCGCCGGGGAACGGGGGGAGCCTACGAGCAGTACTTC. Its protein is CASSRRGTGGAYEQYF.

J is TRBJ2-1 and V is TRBV11-2, with D maybe TRBD1 (5 bases). From germline, CDR1 is SGHAT and CDR2 FQNNGV. The CDR3 extends over 13 amino acids. V was pared by 5 bases and J by 10 bases, with 15 bases between. The CDR3 DNA reads TGTGCCAGCAGCCCCACCCCAGGGATGGAGCAGTTCTTC. Its protein is CASSPTPGMEQFF.

The chain combines TRBV7-2 with TRBJ2-1; no clear D gene. CDR3 length equals 14 residues. V was clipped by 6 bases and J by 0 bases, with 9 bases between them. Per germline, CDR1 SGHTA and CDR2 FQGNSA. The DNA of the CDR3 is TGTGCCAGCAGTCCCCCCAGCTCCTACAATGAGCAGTTCTTC. Translation gives CASSPPSSYNEQFF.

The gene calls are TRBV28 and TRBJ1-5; D call uncertain. V dropped 7 bases and J dropped 5 bases, with 9 bases sitting between them. The germline V gene has CDR1 MDHEN and CDR2 SYDVKM. This CDR3 comprises 12 residues. Here the CDR3 reads CASTSQYQPQHF. In nucleotides, the CDR3 is TGTGCCAGCACCTCCCAGTATCAGCCCCAGCATTTT.

This chain uses TRBV5-1 with TRBJ1-5; TRBD1 aligns across 8 bases. Germline V lookup: CDR1 SGHRS, CDR2 YFSETQ. The CDR3 loop spans 15 amino acids. Trimming took 0 bases from V and 6 from J; bases not matched to a gene: 5. The CDR3 spells CASSLGTGRGQPQHF. Here the CDR3 DNA reads TGCGCCAGCAGCTTGGGGACAGGGCGGGGTCAGCCCCAGCATTTT.

This clone was found a few times. The chain links TRBV19 to TRBJ1-6, with D uncertain. CDR1 LNHDA and CDR2 SQIVND come from the germline V gene (reference sequence). This CDR3 region has 12 residues. V shed 5 bases and J shed 8 bases, with 7 bases lying between them. CDR3 protein: CASSQRDSPLHF. Here the CDR3 DNA reads TGTGCCAGTAGTCAACGAGATTCACCCCTCCACTTT.

Regarding this clone: Sequence at one end of the junction differs from germline and may be a read error. This chain uses TRBV7-2 with TRBJ1-2; D is perhaps TRBD1 (5 bases). Germline-derived CDR1 and CDR2 are SGHTA and FQGNSA. This CDR3 has 15 residues. The CDR3 is CSSSFTSIRDYGYTF. The CDR3 region has the DNA TGTTCCAGCAGCTTTACTTCAATCAGGGACTATGGCTACACCTTC.

The chain employs TRBV7-9 and TRBJ2-7; the D is unclear. The CDR3 runs to 12 residues. V was cut by 4 bases and J by 7 bases, with 11 bases left in between. The V gene's germline CDR1 is SEHNR and CDR2 FQNEAQ (reference sequence). The DNA of the CDR3 is TGTGCCAGCAGCTACGACTCGAAGGAGCAGTACTTC. It yields the protein CASSYDSKEQYF.

There are a few counts of this clone. The chain uses TRBV28 and TRBJ1-2; D not certain. V lost 6 bases to trimming and J lost 2 bases, with 10 bases between them. The CDR3 consists of 13 residues. From germline, CDR1 is MDHEN and CDR2 SYDVKM. CDR3 loop: CASRTRENYGYTF. CDR3 in DNA: TGTGCCAGCAGAACCCGGGAAAACTATGGCTACACCTTC.

This clone was detected a few times. A junction end diverges from the germline sequence, so it may reflect a read error. CDR3 coding DNA: TGTGCCCGCAGCTTGGGGCAGGGGAGGGGCACCGGGGAGCTGTTTTTT. This gives the protein CARSLGQGRGTGELFF. The rearrangement uses TRBV5-4 and TRBJ2-2; D may be TRBD2 (7 bases). This CDR3 spans 16 amino acids. The germline CDR1 and CDR2 sequences are SGHNT and YYREEE (reference sequence).

The chain has TRBV4-1 and TRBJ2-7, with D possibly TRBD1 on 6 matching bases. The CDR3 extends over 16 amino acids. V lost 0 bases, J lost 1 base, and 13 bases lay in between. Germline CDR1 MGHRA, CDR2 YSYEKL. CDR3 in amino acids: CASSQEGAGASYEQYF. The DNA for the CDR3 is TGCGCCAGCAGCCAAGAAGGGGCAGGGGCGTCCTACGAGCAGTACTTC.

The rearrangement uses TRBV4-1 and TRBJ2-7; 7 bases align to TRBD1. J lost 0 bases, V lost 2 bases, and 7 bases had no gene match. The germline V gene encodes CDR1 MGHRA and CDR2 YSYEKL. This CDR3 is built from 16 residues. CDR3 nucleotide sequence: TGCGCCAGCAGCCAAACGGGACAGCGAGACTCCTACGAGCAGTACTTC. It encodes CASSQTGQRDSYEQYF.

The chain links TRBV28 to TRBJ2-1; D unclear. This CDR3 spans 13 amino acids. V lost 5 bases and J lost 11, with 16 bases in between. Germline V gene sequence: CDR1 MDHEN, CDR2 SYDVKM. DNA for the CDR3: TGTGCCAGCAGTATCCAACTGCTATCGAAGCAGTTCTTC. This translates into CASSIQLLSKQFF.